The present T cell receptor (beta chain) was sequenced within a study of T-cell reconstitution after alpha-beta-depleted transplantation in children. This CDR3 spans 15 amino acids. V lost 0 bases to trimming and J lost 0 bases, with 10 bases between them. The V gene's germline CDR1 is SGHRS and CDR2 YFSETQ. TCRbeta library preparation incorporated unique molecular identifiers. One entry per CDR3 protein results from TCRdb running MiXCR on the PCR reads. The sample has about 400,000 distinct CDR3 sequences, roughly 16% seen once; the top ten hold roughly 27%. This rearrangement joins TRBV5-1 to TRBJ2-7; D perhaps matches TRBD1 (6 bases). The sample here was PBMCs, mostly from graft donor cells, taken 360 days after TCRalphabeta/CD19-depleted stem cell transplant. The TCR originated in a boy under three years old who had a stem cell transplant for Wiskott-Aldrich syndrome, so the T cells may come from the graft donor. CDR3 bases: TGCGCCAGCAGCTTGGTGGGGACACTCTCCTACGAGCAGTACTTC. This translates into CASSLVGTLSYEQYF.